The T cell receptor beta chain under discussion was sequenced for a study of blood T cell repertoires in COVID-19. In the study overall: Acute-phase and convalescent COVID-19 samples originated in the United States, Italy and Spain. PBMCs, B-cell-depleted T cells, or T cells were the source of the cDNA or gDNA that made up the material.

The V gene end was trimmed by 2 bases and the J gene end by 3 bases; junction bases not matched to a gene: 4. Looked up from germline, CDR1 is KGHDR and CDR2 is SFDVKD. This CDR3 is 15 amino acids long. Source study methods: Scientists estimated how many nucleated cells there were by amplifying reference gene primers. Repertoires were generated with immunoSEQ multiplex PCR, while TCRdb's copy carries only in-frame clones and drops some. V, J and clone size derive from that table, while D and trimming were established from the DNA sequence. The sample has 250,000 or so clones, roughly 80% seen once; the top ten hold roughly 9.8%.

This TCR came from a man aged 80 or over with acute or convalescent COVID-19. The chain joins TRBV24-1 to TRBJ1-1; 8 bases map to TRBD1. Sequenced material: peripheral blood. The CDR3 DNA reads as TGTGCCACCAGTGATTCGTCGACAGGGGACACTGAAGCTTTCTTT. It yields the protein CATSDSSTGDTEAFF.